This entry lists 25 T cell receptor beta chains sequenced from one sample in a study of shared clonotypes between healthy human individuals. Naive CD8 cells lacked CD45RO and underwent positive selection for CCR7, leaving out terminally differentiated effector memory CD45RA+ cells. The assay was immunoSEQ multiplex PCR, and TCRdb's table has in-frame clones only and misses some. The sample carries millions of clones, around 93% recorded once. Sequences were obtained from naive CD8+ T cells from PBMCs. The receptors were sampled from a man aged 18-30 years in good health. Some clones in this sample may be carry-over from other donors' samples.

V is TRBV29-1 and J is TRBJ1-4; no clear D. The CDR3 is made up of 14 amino acids. The germline CDR1 and CDR2 sequences are SQVTM and ANQGSEA. Trimming stripped 7 bases from V and 4 bases from J, with 16 bases between. DNA of the CDR3: TGCAGCGCCAATCCATTACGAGATAATGAAAAACTGTTTTTT. It specifies CSANPLRDNEKLFF.

The genes are TRBV6-6 and TRBJ2-2; no firm D call. V was pared by 7 bases and J by 0 bases, with 6 bases between. This CDR3 comprises 13 residues. The germline CDR1 and CDR2 sequences are MNHNY and SVGAGI (reference sequence). CDR3 nucleotides: TGTGCCAGCACCCCCACGAACACCGGGGAGCTGTTTTTT. Amino acid sequence: CASTPTNTGELFF.

This clone showed up just once. The rearrangement uses TRBV14 and TRBJ2-2, with D perhaps TRBD1 (6 bases). Germline V gives CDR1 SGHDN, CDR2 FVKESK. CDR3 length: 16 amino acids. With 3 bases removed from V and 3 bases from J, the gap between germline ends came to 14 bases. The CDR3 DNA follows: TGTGCCAGCAGCCACCCCAAGGGGGTCCACACCGGGGAGCTGTTTTTT. Amino acids: CASSHPKGVHTGELFF.

This clone was seen a few times. V and J are TRBV5-8 and TRBJ1-1; 8 nucleotides align to TRBD1. Germline V CDR1 and CDR2: SGHTS, YDEGEE. Trimming at V came to 1 base and at J to 7 bases, leaving 9 bases not matched to a gene. CDR3 size: 15 residues. The CDR3 bases are TGTGCCAGCAGCTTGTTACAGGGGGAGGTCGTTGAAGCTTTCTTT. Encoded protein: CASSLLQGEVVEAFF.

CDR3 in DNA: TGTGCCAGCAGCTGGGGCGGGGGGAGCTCCTACGAGCAGTACTTC. This codes for CASSWGGGSSYEQYF. The J gene is TRBJ2-7, the V gene TRBV11-2, with 8 bases aligning to TRBD2. The ends lost 4 bases at V and 0 bases at J; junction bases unmatched: 5. The CDR3 length is 15 residues. The germline gives CDR1 SGHAT, CDR2 FQNNGV.

The chain employs TRBV7-6 and TRBJ1-2; D gene unclear. The germline V and J ends were trimmed by 5 bases and 0 bases, with 13 bases remaining between them. The CDR3 totals 15 residues. Germline values: CDR1 SGHVS, CDR2 FNYEAQ. In DNA, the CDR3 is TGTGCCAGCAGCCCCGGATGGCCTGCTAACTATGGCTACACCTTC. Translating it yields CASSPGWPANYGYTF.

On this clone: At one of its ends the junction is not consistent with the germline gene, which may arise from a read error. The chain combines TRBV9 with TRBJ1-2, with D maybe TRBD1 (5 bases). CDR3 size: 15 residues. Looked up from germline, CDR1 is SGDLS and CDR2 is YYNGEE. The CDR3 sequence: CASSGRPGTTLGSSF. CDR3 nucleotide sequence: TGTGCCAGCAGCGGACGACCCGGGACTACCTTGGGCAGTTCCTTC.

The chain uses TRBV4-1 and TRBJ2-1, with D tentatively TRBD1 (6 bases). The V gene lost 4 bases and the J gene lost 6 bases, with 13 bases spanning the gap. CDR3 length: 14 residues. In germline, CDR1 is MGHRA, CDR2 YSYEKL. The CDR3 coding sequence is TGCGCCAGCAGCCCCCTGGGGGCTGGCAATGAGCAGTTCTTC. Its protein is CASSPLGAGNEQFF.

The chain combines TRBV7-2 with TRBJ2-7; D may be TRBD1 (6 bases). CDR3 size: 14 residues. The germline CDR1 and CDR2 sequences are SGHTA and FQGNSA. The germline V and J ends were trimmed by 5 bases and 1 base, with 12 bases remaining between them. The CDR3 loop is CASSQDGQSYEQYF. CDR3 coding DNA: TGTGCCAGCAGCCAAGATGGACAGTCCTACGAGCAGTACTTC. Full variable domain (outside the CDR3, taken from reference TRBV7-2 and TRBJ2-7): GAGVSQSPSNKVTEKGKDVELRCDPISGHTALYWYRQSLGQGLEFLIYFQGNSAPDKSGLPSDRFSAERTGGSVSTLTIQRTQQEDSAVYLCASSQDGQSYEQYFGPGTRLTVT.

The CDR3, as DNA: TGTGCCAGCAGCTTCCTCCGGGACAGGGGGAACTATGGCTACACCTTC. This sequence encodes CASSFLRDRGNYGYTF. The V and J genes are TRBV27 and TRBJ1-2; 11 positions agree with TRBD1. Germline-derived CDR1 and CDR2 are MNHEY and SMNVEV (reference sequence). The length of the CDR3 is 16 residues. V lost 6 bases to trimming and J lost 2 bases; unmatched junction nucleotides: 8.

J is TRBJ2-2 and V is TRBV29-1; TRBD1 aligns across 9 bases. The CDR3 extends over 15 amino acids. Germline values: CDR1 SQVTM, CDR2 ANQGSEA. The J segment lost 4 bases and the V segment lost 7 bases, leaving 10 bases of the junction unmatched. DNA of the CDR3: TGCAGCGCCTCAGGGGGGACAGGGACCACCGGGGAGCTGTTTTTT. This translates into CSASGGTGTTGELFF.

This chain uses TRBV11-2 with TRBJ2-1, with D perhaps TRBD2 (6 bases). In germline, CDR1 is SGHAT, CDR2 FQNNGV. The CDR3 spans 16 residues. V was shortened by 0 bases and J by 3 bases, with 12 bases between the two germline ends. CDR3 amino acids: CASSLEPGLHYNEQFF. The CDR3 bases are TGTGCCAGCAGCTTAGAACCGGGACTCCACTACAATGAGCAGTTCTTC.

V usage is TRBV11-2 and J usage is TRBJ2-1, with TRBD2 as a possible D gene (6 bases). Deletions cut 0 bases from V and 6 bases from J, with 6 bases between. Germline V gives CDR1 SGHAT, CDR2 FQNNGV. The CDR3 totals 13 residues. The CDR3 is CASSLELANEQFF. In DNA form, the CDR3 reads TGTGCCAGCAGCTTAGAACTAGCCAATGAGCAGTTCTTC.

The table lists this clone with a count of one. The chain couples TRBV15 to TRBJ2-7, with D tentatively TRBD2 (6 bases). The CDR3 contains 17 residues. Trimming took off 1 base at V and 2 bases at J, with 18 bases between the two ends. The germline CDR1 and CDR2 sequences are LNHNV and YYDKDF (reference sequence). The CDR3 DNA reads as TGTGCCACCAGCAGAGCCCGCCCCACTAGCTTTCCCTACGAGCAGTACTTC. Its protein product is CATSRARPTSFPYEQYF.

V usage is TRBV29-1 and J usage is TRBJ2-7; 10 nucleotides line up with TRBD1. CDR3 length: 13 residues. J gave up 7 bases and V 7 bases, and 10 bases lay outside the gene matches. CDR1 SQVTM and CDR2 ANQGSEA come from the germline V gene. The CDR3 nucleotides are TGCAGCGCCTGGACAGGGGGGGATAGGGAGCAGTACTTC. It is translated as CSAWTGGDREQYF.

This chain joins TRBV9 and TRBJ2-3, with TRBD2 identical over 10 bases. The CDR3 is made up of 17 amino acids. Trimming took 1 base from V and 0 from J; bases not matched to a gene: 5. The germline V gene encodes CDR1 SGDLS and CDR2 YYNGEE. CDR3 residues: CASSVTSGISSTDTQYF. The CDR3 coding sequence is TGTGCCAGCAGCGTAACTAGCGGGATCTCCAGCACAGATACGCAGTATTTT.

The V and J genes are TRBV6-5 and TRBJ2-1; TRBD1 matches at 10 bases. The CDR3 length is 14 residues. The ends lost 6 bases at V and 6 bases at J; junction bases unmatched: 5. Germline CDR1 MNHEY, CDR2 SVGAGI. The CDR3 nucleotides read TGTGCCAGCAGACGACAGGGGGCGAGCAATGAGCAGTTCTTC. It translates to CASRRQGASNEQFF.

The chain employs TRBV11-2 and TRBJ1-3, with 7 nucleotides matching TRBD1. Germline V CDR1 and CDR2: SGHAT, FQNNGV. V dropped 5 bases and J dropped 2; count of bases not matched to a gene: 6. This CDR3 comprises 15 residues. The CDR3 protein is CASSGRTGPGNTIYF. CDR3 coding DNA: TGTGCCAGCAGCGGGCGGACAGGACCTGGAAACACCATATATTTT.

The rearrangement joins TRBV5-1 to TRBJ1-1, with D possibly TRBD1 on 5 matching bases. CDR1 and CDR2 from the germline V gene are SGHRS and YFSETQ. V was clipped by 0 bases and J by 1 base, with 10 bases between them. The CDR3 is 15 amino acids. This CDR3 is CASSLAETGNTEAFF. Written as DNA, the CDR3 is TGCGCCAGCAGCTTGGCCGAAACAGGGAACACTGAAGCTTTCTTT.

The J gene is TRBJ1-6, the V gene TRBV10-3, with D possibly being TRBD1 (6 bases). Trimming took 3 bases from V and 8 from J, leaving 11 bases between them. CDR1 ENHRY and CDR2 SYGVKD come from the germline V gene. The CDR3 covers 14 residues. CDR3 bases: TGTGCCATCAGTGATCCCGGGGGCCATTCACCCCTCCACTTT. Protein sequence: CAISDPGGHSPLHF.

This chain connects TRBV7-2 to TRBJ2-7; D may be TRBD1 or TRBD2 (6 bases each). V shed 5 bases and J shed 3 bases, with 17 bases lying between them. This CDR3 is built from 15 residues. Looked up from germline, CDR1 is SGHTA and CDR2 is FQGNSA. Here the CDR3 reads CASSLPEGTNYEQYF. The CDR3 DNA is TGTGCCAGCAGCCTTCCGGAGGGGACAAACTACGAGCAGTACTTC.

This clone was seen once. The same CDR3 also results from other DNA sequences found in this sample. This sequence joins TRBV2 and TRBJ2-3, with D maybe TRBD1 (6 bases). There are 15 residues in the CDR3. Germline V gene sequence: CDR1 SNHLY, CDR2 FYNNEI. Trimming stripped 1 base from V and 1 base from J, with 9 bases between. CDR3 coding DNA: TGTGCCAGCAGTGAAGGGCAGGGGCGCACAGATACGCAGTATTTT. This translates into CASSEGQGRTDTQYF.

The chain links TRBV5-5 to TRBJ1-2, with 7 bases matching TRBD1. Trimming removed 3 bases from V and 4 bases from J; junction bases left unmatched: 6. The CDR3 covers 14 residues. CDR1 SGHKS and CDR2 YYEKEE come from the germline V gene (reference sequence). The CDR3 spells CASSYGTASYGYTF. In DNA, the CDR3 is TGTGCCAGCAGCTACGGGACAGCTAGCTATGGCTACACCTTC.

This chain links TRBV2 with TRBJ2-5; the match to TRBD2 covers 9 bases. The CDR3 totals 13 residues. The J segment lost 5 bases and the V segment lost 6 bases, leaving 4 bases of the junction unmatched. Germline-derived CDR1 and CDR2 are SNHLY and FYNNEI. Here the CDR3 reads CASRGLAWETQYF. Here the CDR3 DNA reads TGTGCCAGCAGGGGACTAGCATGGGAGACCCAGTACTTC.

In its sample, this clone was seen once. The V gene is TRBV27, the J gene TRBJ1-2; possible D gene TRBD1, 5 bases. Looked up from germline, CDR1 is MNHEY and CDR2 is SMNVEV (reference sequence). The CDR3 spans 12 residues. Trimming took off 11 bases at V and 3 bases at J, with 13 bases between the two ends. CDR3 protein: CAARGGYYGYTF. CDR3 DNA: TGTGCCGCCCGCGGGGGGTACTATGGCTACACCTTC.